This TCR beta chain was sequenced for a study of blood T cell repertoires in COVID-19. Study as a whole: The United States, Italy and Spain were the sources of the acute and convalescent COVID-19 samples. The cDNA or gDNA used as material had been derived from T cells, B-cell-depleted T cells, or PBMCs.

Germline values: CDR1 KGHDR, CDR2 SFDVKD. V lost 8 bases, J lost 8 bases, and 22 bases lay in between. The CDR3 has 15 amino acids. Measured with immunoSEQ multiplex PCR; TCRdb has only the in-frame clones, and not every one. The sample lists 150,000 to 200,000 clones, about 85% seen once, with 0.99% in the top ten. The clonotype was recovered from a man aged 18 to 29 with acute or convalescent COVID-19. This chain connects TRBV24-1 to TRBJ2-3; perhaps TRBD1 as D (6 bases). Material: peripheral blood. The CDR3 DNA follows: TGTGCCACCACCTCGAACCAGCAGGGGACGGCTACGCAGTATTTT. It encodes CATTSNQQGTATQYF.